Below, one T cell receptor beta chain is given with its context. Its specificity is not known. This specimen belongs to a study of cytomegalovirus exposure and HLA in healthy donors. Study-wide results and caveats: The dataset shows that most TCR sequences were rare, while some public TCRs occurred in many donors. HLA-A and HLA-B allele assignments for most subjects were reportedly predicted accurately using TCR beta sequences. Three CMV-associated chains were confirmed in vitro to be specific for CMV antigens.

Primers for the PCR totalled 60 Vbeta and 13 Jbeta. Measured with immunoSEQ multiplex PCR; TCRdb has only the in-frame clones, and not every one. This sample yields some 200,000 clones, of which 70% are seen a single time; 2.5% to 3% belongs to the top ten. The sample comprised PBMCs. The TCR sequence derives from a man aged 40-50 years in good health and CMV-seropositive.

CDR3 loop: CASSYVPTESYTF. For the CDR3, the DNA is TGTGCCAGCAGCTATGTACCGACGGAGAGCTACACCTTC. The chain is built from TRBV7-9 and TRBJ1-2; no definite D call. The CDR3 covers 13 residues. The V gene lost 4 bases and the J gene lost 9 bases, with 15 bases spanning the gap. The germline V gene has CDR1 SEHNR and CDR2 FQNEAQ (reference sequence).